These T cell receptor beta chains were read from a single sample in a study of cytomegalovirus exposure and HLA in healthy donors. Using immunoSEQ multiplex PCR, the repertoire was profiled, and TCRdb retains in-frame clones only, with some absent. The sample comprises about 94,000 clones, about 7.6% of which are singletons, and 2.3% rests with the top ten. Sample: PBMCs. These receptor sequences come from a man aged 50 to 59 in good health and CMV-seronegative. CDR3s include the opening cysteine and the closing phenylalanine or tryptophan. Each record gives: V gene, J gene, CDR3 protein.

V: TRBV7-9; J: TRBJ2-7; CDR3: CASSPGLAGAREQYF
V: TRBV18; J: TRBJ1-1; CDR3: CASSNVGDTEAFF
V: TRBV18; J: TRBJ1-1; CDR3: CASSVDRANTEAFF
V: TRBV19; J: TRBJ1-1; CDR3: CASSIGVWRMNTEAFF
V: TRBV29-1; J: TRBJ1-4; CDR3: CSVGDRVTNEKLFF
V: TRBV6-1; J: TRBJ1-5; CDR3: CASIRAGGSNQPQHF
V: TRBV7-9; J: TRBJ2-1; CDR3: CASSSSGGANEQFF
V: TRBV2; J: TRBJ1-6; CDR3: CASSEARTGSSPLHF
V: TRBV7-9; J: TRBJ1-2; CDR3: CASSSDREFVYGYTF
V: TRBV6-5; J: TRBJ2-4; CDR3: CASSYSRRENIQYF
V: TRBV30; J: TRBJ2-3; CDR3: CAWLLKYGVTDTQYF
V: TRBV18; J: TRBJ1-6; CDR3: CASSGQGLGSPLHF
V: TRBV6-5; J: TRBJ1-5; CDR3: CASSYGTAGQPQHF
V: TRBV4-2; J: TRBJ2-1; CDR3: CASSRNPDSSGNEQFF
V: TRBV4-3; J: TRBJ1-4; CDR3: CASSPAQGTNEKLFF
V: TRBV27; J: TRBJ1-2; CDR3: CASRARTGHYGYTF
V: TRBV30; J: TRBJ1-2; CDR3: CAWSETGGNYGYTF
V: TRBV5-1; J: TRBJ1-2; CDR3: CASSLGEQEYGYTF
V: TRBV6-5; J: TRBJ1-4; CDR3: CASRPLTTTGEKLFF
V: TRBV9; J: TRBJ2-1; CDR3: CASSVSFSSYNEQFF
V: TRBV5-6; J: TRBJ2-7; CDR3: CASSPDRASYEQYF
V: TRBV5-6; J: TRBJ2-5; CDR3: CASSFEGGGGNRETQYF
V: TRBV11-3; J: TRBJ2-2; CDR3: CASSLNVLEAGELFF
V: TRBV9; J: TRBJ1-1; CDR3: CASSDSFGDPSTEAFF
V: TRBV14; J: TRBJ1-1; CDR3: CASSQVKGANTEAFF
V: TRBV2; J: TRBJ2-7; CDR3: CASIYGRGQGAQYF
V: TRBV28; J: TRBJ2-2; CDR3: CASTYAGTSGTNTGELFF
V: TRBV4-2; J: TRBJ1-2; CDR3: CASSPGTGEANGYTF
V: TRBV28; J: TRBJ1-2; CDR3: CASSGQGALGYTF
V: TRBV4-1; J: TRBJ2-5; CDR3: CASSRPSRGETQYF
V: TRBV28; J: TRBJ1-4; CDR3: CASSTPAGWEKLFF
V: TRBV5-1; J: TRBJ2-5; CDR3: CASSSNTGKGQETQYF
V: TRBV5-1; J: TRBJ2-5; CDR3: CASSLVAGETQYF
V: TRBV29-1; J: TRBJ2-5; CDR3: CSVEKGQGRETQYF
V: TRBV28; J: TRBJ2-1; CDR3: CASNLAGGSYNEQFF
V: TRBV28; J: TRBJ1-1; CDR3: CASVLGGYEGTEAFF
V: TRBV7-6; J: TRBJ1-4; CDR3: CASSLGHEKLFF
V: TRBV14; J: TRBJ2-5; CDR3: CASSLGLAGAETQYF
V: TRBV11-1; J: TRBJ2-7; CDR3: CASSWDRSSYEQYF
V: TRBV7-8; J: TRBJ1-2; CDR3: CASSLDGRGRRVNYGYTF
V: TRBV7-9; J: TRBJ1-3; CDR3: CASSQRRQRISGNTIYF